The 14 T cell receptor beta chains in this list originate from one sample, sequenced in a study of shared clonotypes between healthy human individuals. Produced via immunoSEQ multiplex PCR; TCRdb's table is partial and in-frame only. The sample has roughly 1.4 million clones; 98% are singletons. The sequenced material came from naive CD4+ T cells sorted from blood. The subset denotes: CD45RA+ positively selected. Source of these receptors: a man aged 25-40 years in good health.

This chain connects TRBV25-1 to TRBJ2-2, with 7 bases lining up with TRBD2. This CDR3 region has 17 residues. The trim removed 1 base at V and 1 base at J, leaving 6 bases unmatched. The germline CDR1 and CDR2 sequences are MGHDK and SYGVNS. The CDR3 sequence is CASSELGGFVNTGELFF. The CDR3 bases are TGTGCCAGCAGTGAATTGGGGGGGTTCGTGAACACCGGGGAGCTGTTTTTT.

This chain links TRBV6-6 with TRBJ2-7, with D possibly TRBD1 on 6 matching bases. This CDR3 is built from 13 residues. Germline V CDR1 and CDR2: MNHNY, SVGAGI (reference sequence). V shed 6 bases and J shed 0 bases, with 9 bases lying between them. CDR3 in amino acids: CASRQGLSYEQYF. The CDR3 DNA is TGTGCCAGCAGACAGGGTCTCTCCTACGAGCAGTACTTC.

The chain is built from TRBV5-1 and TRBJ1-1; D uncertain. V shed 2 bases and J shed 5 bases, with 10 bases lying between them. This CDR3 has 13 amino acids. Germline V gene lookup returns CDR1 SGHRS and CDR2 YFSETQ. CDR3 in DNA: TGCGCCAGCAGCTTCGACAACCCGACTGAAGCTTTCTTT. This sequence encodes CASSFDNPTEAFF.

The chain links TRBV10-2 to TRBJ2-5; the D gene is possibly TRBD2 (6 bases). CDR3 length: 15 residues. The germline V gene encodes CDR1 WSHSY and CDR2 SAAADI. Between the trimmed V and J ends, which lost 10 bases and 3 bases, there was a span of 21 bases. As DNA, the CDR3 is TGCGCCACAGGACGGGAGATTGATTTTGAAGAGACCCAGTACTTC. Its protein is CATGREIDFEETQYF.

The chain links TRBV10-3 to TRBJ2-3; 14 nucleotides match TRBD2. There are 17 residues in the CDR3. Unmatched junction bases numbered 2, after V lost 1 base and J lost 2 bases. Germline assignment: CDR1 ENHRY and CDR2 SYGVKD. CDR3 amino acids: CAISEWGLAGVTDTQYF. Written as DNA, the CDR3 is TGTGCCATCAGTGAGTGGGGACTAGCGGGAGTCACAGATACGCAGTATTTT.

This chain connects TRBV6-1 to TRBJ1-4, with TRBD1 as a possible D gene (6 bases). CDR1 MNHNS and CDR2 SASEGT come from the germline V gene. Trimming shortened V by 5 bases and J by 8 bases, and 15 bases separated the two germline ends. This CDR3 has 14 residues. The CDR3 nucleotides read TGTGCCAGCAGTCACTCGCGGGGGCGGGAAAAACTGTTTTTT. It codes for CASSHSRGREKLFF.

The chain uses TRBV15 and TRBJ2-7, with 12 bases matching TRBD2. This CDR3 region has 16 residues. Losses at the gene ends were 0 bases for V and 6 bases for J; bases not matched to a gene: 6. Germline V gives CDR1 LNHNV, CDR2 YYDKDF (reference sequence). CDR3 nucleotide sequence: TGTGCCACCAGCAGAGATCTCCTAGCGGGAGGGTTCGAGCAGTACTTC. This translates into CATSRDLLAGGFEQYF. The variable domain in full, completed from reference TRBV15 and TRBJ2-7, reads DAMVIQNPRYQVTQFGKPVTLSCSQTLNHNVMYWYQQKSSQAPKLLFHYYDKDFNNEADTPDNFQSRRPNTSFCFLDIRSPGLGDTAMYLCATSRDLLAGGFEQYFGPGTRLTVT.

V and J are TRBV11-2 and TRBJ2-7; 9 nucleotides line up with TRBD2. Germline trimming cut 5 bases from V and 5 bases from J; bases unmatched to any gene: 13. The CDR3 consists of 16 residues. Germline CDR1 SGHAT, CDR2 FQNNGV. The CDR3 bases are TGTGCCAGCAGCATCGGACTAGCGCCTGCCCAGAACGAGCAGTACTTC. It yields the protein CASSIGLAPAQNEQYF. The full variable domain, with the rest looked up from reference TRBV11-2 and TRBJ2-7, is EAGVAQSPRYKIIEKRQSVAFWCNPISGHATLYWYQQILGQGPKLLIQFQNNGVVDDSQLPKDRFSAERLKGVDSTLKIQPAKLEDSAVYLCASSIGLAPAQNEQYFGPGTRLTVT.

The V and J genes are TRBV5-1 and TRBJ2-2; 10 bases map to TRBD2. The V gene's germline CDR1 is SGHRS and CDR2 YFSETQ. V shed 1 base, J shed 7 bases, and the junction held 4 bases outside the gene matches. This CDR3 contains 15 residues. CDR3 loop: CASSLTSGNDGELFF. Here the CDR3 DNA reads TGCGCCAGCAGCTTGACTAGCGGGAACGACGGGGAGCTGTTTTTT.

CDR3 DNA sequence: TGTGCCAGCAGTCAAAAACTCGAGGGTTGGGTCCAAGAGACCCAGTACTTC. This gives the protein CASSQKLEGWVQETQYF. The V and J genes are TRBV27 and TRBJ2-5; a weak D match, TRBD2 (5 bases). Per the germline V gene, CDR1 is MNHEY and CDR2 is SMNVEV (reference sequence). The CDR3 extends over 17 amino acids. V was trimmed by 5 bases and J by 1 base, leaving 20 bases between them.

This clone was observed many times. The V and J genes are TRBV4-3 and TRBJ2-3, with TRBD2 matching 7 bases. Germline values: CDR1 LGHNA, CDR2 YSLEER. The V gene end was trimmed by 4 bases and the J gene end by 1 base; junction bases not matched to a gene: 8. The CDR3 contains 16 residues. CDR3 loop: CASSPKLAPRTDTQYF. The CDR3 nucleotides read TGCGCCAGCAGCCCCAAACTAGCGCCTCGCACAGATACGCAGTATTTT.

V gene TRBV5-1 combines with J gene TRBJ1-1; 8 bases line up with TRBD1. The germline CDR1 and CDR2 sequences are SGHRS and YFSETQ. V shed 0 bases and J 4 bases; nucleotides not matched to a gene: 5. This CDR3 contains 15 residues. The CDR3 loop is CASSLEPGGVTEAFF. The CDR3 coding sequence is TGCGCCAGCAGCTTGGAGCCAGGGGGCGTCACTGAAGCTTTCTTT.

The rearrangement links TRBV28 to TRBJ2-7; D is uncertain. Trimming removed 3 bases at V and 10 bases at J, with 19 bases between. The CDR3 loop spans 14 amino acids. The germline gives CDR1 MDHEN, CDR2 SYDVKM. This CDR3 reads CASSLGLLRAPQYF. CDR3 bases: TGTGCCAGCAGTTTGGGCCTCCTACGAGCCCCTCAGTACTTC.

As DNA, the CDR3 is TGCGCCAGCAGCTTTGGGTCTCAATATGGCTACACCTTC. Protein: CASSFGSQYGYTF. V is TRBV5-1 and J is TRBJ1-2; D not resolved. V shed 2 bases and J shed 5 bases, with 10 bases lying between them. The CDR3 sequence is 13 residues long. The V gene's germline CDR1 is SGHRS and CDR2 YFSETQ.